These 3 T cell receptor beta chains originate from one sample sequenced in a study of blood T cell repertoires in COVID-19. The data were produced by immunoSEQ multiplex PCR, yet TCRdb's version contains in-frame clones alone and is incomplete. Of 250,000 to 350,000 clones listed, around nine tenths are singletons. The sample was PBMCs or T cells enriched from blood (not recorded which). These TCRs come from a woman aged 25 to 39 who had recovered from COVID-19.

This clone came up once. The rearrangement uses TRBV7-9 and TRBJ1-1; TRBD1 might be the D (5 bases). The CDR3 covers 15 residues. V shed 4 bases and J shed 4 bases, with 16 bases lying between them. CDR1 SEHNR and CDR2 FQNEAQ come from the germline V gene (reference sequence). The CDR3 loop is CASSSPGGRVTEAFF. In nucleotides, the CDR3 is TGTGCCAGCAGCTCCCCCGGGGGGAGGGTCACTGAAGCTTTCTTT.

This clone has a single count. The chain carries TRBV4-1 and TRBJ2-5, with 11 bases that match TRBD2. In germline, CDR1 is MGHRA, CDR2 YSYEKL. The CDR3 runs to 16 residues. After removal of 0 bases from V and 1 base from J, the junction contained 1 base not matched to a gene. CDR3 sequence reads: CASSQEGLAAQETQYF. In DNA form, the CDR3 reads TGCGCCAGCAGCCAAGAGGGACTAGCGGCCCAAGAGACCCAGTACTTC.

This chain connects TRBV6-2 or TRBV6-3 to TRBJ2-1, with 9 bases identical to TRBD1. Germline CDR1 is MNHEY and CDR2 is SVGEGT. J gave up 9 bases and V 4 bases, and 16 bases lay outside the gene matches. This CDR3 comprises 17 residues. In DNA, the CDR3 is TGTGCCAGCAGTTTTGGGACAGGGTTGGCCGGCGGGGGTGAGCAGTTCTTC. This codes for CASSFGTGLAGGGEQFF.